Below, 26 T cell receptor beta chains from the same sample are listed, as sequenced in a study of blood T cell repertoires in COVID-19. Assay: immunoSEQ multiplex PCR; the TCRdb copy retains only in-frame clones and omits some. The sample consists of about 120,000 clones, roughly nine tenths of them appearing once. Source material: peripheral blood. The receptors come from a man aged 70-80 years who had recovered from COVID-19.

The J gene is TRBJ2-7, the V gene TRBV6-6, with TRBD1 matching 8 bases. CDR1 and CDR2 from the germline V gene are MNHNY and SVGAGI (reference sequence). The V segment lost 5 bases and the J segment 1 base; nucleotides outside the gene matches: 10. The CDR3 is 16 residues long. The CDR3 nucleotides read TGTGCCAGCAGTCTTGGCCAGGGGGCATTTTCCTACGAGCAGTACTTC. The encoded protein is CASSLGQGAFSYEQYF.

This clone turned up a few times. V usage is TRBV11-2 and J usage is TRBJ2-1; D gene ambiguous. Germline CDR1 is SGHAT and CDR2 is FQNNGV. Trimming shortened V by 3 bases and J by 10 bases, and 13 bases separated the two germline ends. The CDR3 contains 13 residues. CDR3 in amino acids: CASSLRIAEEQFF. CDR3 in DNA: TGTGCCAGCAGCTTGAGAATAGCCGAGGAGCAGTTCTTC.

The CDR3 loop reads CSVVLPLRGETQYF. CDR3 sequence (DNA): TGCAGCGTTGTCCTGCCGCTCAGAGGAGAGACCCAGTACTTC. This chain links TRBV29-1 with TRBJ2-5; D gene uncertain. CDR1 is SQVTM, CDR2 ANQGSEA, per germline. The germline V and J ends were trimmed by 4 bases and 4 bases, with 16 bases remaining between them. This CDR3 region has 14 residues.

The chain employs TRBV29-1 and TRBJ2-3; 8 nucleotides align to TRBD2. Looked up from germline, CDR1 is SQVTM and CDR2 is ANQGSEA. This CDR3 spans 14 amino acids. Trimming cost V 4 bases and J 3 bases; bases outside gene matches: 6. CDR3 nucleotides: TGCAGCGTTGTCCCTGCGGGGGGAACAGATACGCAGTATTTT. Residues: CSVVPAGGTDTQYF.

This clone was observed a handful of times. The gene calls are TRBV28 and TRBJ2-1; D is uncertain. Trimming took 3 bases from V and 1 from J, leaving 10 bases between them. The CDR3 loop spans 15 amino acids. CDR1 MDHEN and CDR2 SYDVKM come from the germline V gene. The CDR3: CASSFAPSSYNEQFF. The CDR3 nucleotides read TGTGCCAGCAGTTTTGCGCCAAGTTCCTACAATGAGCAGTTCTTC. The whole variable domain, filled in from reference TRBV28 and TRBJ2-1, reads DVKVTQSSRYLVKRTGEKVFLECVQDMDHENMFWYRQDPGLGLRLIYFSYDVKMKEKGDIPEGYSVSREKKERFSLILESASTNQTSMYLCASSFAPSSYNEQFFGPGTRLTVL.

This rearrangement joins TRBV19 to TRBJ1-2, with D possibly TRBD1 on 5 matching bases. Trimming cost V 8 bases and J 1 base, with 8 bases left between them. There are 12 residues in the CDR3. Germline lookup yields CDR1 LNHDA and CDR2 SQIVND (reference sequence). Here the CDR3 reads CASYRFNYGYTF. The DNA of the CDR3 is TGTGCCAGTTACAGGTTTAACTATGGCTACACCTTC.

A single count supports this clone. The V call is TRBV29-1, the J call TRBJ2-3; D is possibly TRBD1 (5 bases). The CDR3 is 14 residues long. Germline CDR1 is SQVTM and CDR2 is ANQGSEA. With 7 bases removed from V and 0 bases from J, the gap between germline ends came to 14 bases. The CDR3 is CSGTRVSSTDTQYF. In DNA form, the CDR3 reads TGCAGCGGGACCAGGGTCTCTAGCACAGATACGCAGTATTTT.

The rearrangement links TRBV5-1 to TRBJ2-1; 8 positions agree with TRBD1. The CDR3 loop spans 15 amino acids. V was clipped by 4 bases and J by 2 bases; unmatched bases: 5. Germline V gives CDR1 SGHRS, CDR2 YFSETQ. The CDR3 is CASSGGQGTYNEQFF. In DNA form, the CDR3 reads TGCGCCAGCAGCGGTGGACAGGGAACCTACAATGAGCAGTTCTTC.

CDR3 sequence: CASSERGREETQYF. The CDR3 nucleotides read TGTGCCAGCAGTGAAAGGGGCAGGGAAGAGACCCAGTACTTC. The chain recombines TRBV25-1 with TRBJ2-5; a weak D match, TRBD1 (5 bases). Germline CDR1 MGHDK, CDR2 SYGVNS. CDR3 length equals 14 residues. V was trimmed by 2 bases and J by 3 bases, leaving 10 bases between them.

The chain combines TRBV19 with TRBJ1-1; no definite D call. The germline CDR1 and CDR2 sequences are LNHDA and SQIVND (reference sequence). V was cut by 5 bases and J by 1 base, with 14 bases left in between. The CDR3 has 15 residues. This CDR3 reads CASSGREDTNTEAFF. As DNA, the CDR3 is TGTGCCAGTAGTGGTAGGGAGGATACGAACACTGAAGCTTTCTTT. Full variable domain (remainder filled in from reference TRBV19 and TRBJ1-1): DGGITQSPKYLFRKEGQNVTLSCEQNLNHDAMYWYRQDPGQGLRLIYYSQIVNDFQKGDIAEGYSVSREKKESFPLTVTSAQKNPTAFYLCASSGREDTNTEAFFGQGTRLTVV.

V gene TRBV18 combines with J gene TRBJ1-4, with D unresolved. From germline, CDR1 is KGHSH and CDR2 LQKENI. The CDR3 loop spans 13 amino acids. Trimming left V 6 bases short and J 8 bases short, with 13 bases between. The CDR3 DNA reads TGTGCCAGCTCCCCTCCGGGGAGCGAAAAACTGTTTTTT. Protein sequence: CASSPPGSEKLFF.

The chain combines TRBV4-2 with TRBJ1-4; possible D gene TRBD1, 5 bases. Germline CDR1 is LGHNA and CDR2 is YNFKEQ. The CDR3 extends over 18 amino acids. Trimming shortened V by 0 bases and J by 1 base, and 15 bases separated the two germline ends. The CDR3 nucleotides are TGTGCCAGCAGCCAAGATGTTGGGGGGTTCCGAACTAATGAAAAACTGTTTTTT. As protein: CASSQDVGGFRTNEKLFF.

CDR3 region: CASSVSGTGGGKQYF. CDR3 coding DNA: TGCGCCAGCAGCGTATCCGGGACAGGGGGTGGGAAGCAGTACTTC. The genes are TRBV5-1 and TRBJ2-7; TRBD1 matches 11 bases. The CDR3 has 15 residues. V lost 4 bases, J lost 8 bases, and 11 bases stayed unmatched. Germline loops: CDR1 SGHRS, CDR2 YFSETQ. Variable domain in full (rest from reference TRBV5-1 and TRBJ2-7): KAGVTQTPRYLIKTRGQQVTLSCSPISGHRSVSWYQQTPGQGLQFLFEYFSETQRNKGNFPGRFSGRQFSNSRSEMNVSTLELGDSALYLCASSVSGTGGGKQYFGPGTRLTVT.

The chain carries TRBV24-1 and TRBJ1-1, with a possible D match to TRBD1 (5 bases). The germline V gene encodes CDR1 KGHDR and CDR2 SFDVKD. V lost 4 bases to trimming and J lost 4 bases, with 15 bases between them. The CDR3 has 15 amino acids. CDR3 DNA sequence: TGTGCCACCAGTGACTCAGGACGGGGGAGCACTGAAGCTTTCTTT. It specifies CATSDSGRGSTEAFF.

CDR3 sequence (DNA): TGTGCCAGCAGTTACGTAGCGGCTAGCACAGATACGCAGTATTTT. Translating gives CASSYVAASTDTQYF. The J gene is TRBJ2-3, the V gene TRBV6-5; D is possibly TRBD2 (6 bases). CDR1 and CDR2 from the germline V gene are MNHEY and SVGAGI. V lost 2 bases and J lost 0, with 9 bases in between. This CDR3 spans 15 amino acids.

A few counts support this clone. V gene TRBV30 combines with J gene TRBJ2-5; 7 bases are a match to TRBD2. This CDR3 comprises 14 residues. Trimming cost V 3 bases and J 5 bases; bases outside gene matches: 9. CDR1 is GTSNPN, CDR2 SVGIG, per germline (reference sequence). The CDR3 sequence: CAWSALGRGETQYF. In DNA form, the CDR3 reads TGTGCCTGGAGCGCCCTGGGGAGGGGTGAGACCCAGTACTTC.

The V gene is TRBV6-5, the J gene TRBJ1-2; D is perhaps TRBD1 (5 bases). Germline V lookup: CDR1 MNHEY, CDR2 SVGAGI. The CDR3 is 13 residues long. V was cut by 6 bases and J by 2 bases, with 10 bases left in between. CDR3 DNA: TGTGCCAGCAGACGACAGTCCAACTATGGCTACACCTTC. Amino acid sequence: CASRRQSNYGYTF.

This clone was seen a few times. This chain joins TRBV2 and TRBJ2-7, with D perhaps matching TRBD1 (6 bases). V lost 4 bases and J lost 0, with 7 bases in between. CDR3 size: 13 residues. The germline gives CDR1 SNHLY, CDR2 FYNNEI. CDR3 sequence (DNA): TGTGCCAGCAGTGGGACAGCCTCCTACGAGCAGTACTTC. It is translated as CASSGTASYEQYF.

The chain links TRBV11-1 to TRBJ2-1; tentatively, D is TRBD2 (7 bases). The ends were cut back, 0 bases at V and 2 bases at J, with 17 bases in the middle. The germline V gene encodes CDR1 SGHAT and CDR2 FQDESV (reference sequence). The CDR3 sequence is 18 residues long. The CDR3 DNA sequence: TGTGCCAGCAGCTTAGCGGGGGGCGGGAGTCCCCCCTACAATGAGCAGTTCTTC. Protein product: CASSLAGGGSPPYNEQFF.

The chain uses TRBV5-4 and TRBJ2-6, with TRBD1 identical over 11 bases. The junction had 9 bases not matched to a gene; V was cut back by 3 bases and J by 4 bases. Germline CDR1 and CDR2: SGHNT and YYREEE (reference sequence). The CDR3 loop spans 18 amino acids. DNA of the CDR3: TGTGCCAGCAGCTCCCCTCCGGGACAGGGGGAAGGGGCCAACGTCCTGACTTTC. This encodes CASSSPPGQGEGANVLTF. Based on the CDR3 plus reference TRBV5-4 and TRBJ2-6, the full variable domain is ETGVTQSPTHLIKTRGQQVTLRCSSQSGHNTVSWYQQALGQGPQFIFQYYREEENGRGNFPPRFSGLQFPNYSSELNVNALELDDSALYLCASSSPPGQGEGANVLTFGAGSRLTVL.

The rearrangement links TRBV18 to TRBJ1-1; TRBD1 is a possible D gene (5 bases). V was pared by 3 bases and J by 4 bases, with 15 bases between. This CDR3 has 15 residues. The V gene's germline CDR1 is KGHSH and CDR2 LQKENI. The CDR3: CASSPQLGGSTEAFF. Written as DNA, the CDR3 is TGTGCCAGCTCACCTCAACTGGGGGGGTCCACTGAAGCTTTCTTT. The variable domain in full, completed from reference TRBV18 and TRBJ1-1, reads NAGVMQNPRHLVRRRGQEARLRCSPMKGHSHVYWYRQLPEEGLKFMVYLQKENIIDESGMPKERFSAEFPKEGPSILRIQQVVRGDSAAYFCASSPQLGGSTEAFFGQGTRLTVV.

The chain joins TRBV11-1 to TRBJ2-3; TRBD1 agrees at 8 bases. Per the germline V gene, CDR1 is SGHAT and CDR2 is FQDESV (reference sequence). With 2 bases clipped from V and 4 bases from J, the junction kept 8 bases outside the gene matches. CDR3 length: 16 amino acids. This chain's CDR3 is CASSLTIGTGPDTQYF. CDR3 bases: TGTGCCAGCAGCTTAACAATCGGGACAGGACCAGATACGCAGTATTTT.

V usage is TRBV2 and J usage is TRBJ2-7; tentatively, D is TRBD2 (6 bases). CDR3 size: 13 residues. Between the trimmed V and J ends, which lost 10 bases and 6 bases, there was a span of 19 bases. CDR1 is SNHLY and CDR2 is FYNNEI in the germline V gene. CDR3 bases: TGTGCCACAAATCCGGGACTCAGGCCCGAGCAGTACTTC. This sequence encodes CATNPGLRPEQYF.

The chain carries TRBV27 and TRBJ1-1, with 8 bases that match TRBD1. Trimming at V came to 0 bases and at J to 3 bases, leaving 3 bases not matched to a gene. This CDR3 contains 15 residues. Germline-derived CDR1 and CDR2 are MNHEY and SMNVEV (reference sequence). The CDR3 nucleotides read TGTGCCAGCAGTTTATCTCCAGGGGGCTACACTGAAGCTTTCTTT. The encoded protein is CASSLSPGGYTEAFF.

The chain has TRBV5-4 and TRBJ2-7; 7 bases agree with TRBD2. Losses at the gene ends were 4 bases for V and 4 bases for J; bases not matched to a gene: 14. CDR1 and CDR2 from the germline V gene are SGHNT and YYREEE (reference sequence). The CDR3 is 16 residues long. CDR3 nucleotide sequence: TGTGCCAGCAGCAATGAAGGGGAGGGCAGGGTGTACGAGCAGTACTTC. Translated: CASSNEGEGRVYEQYF. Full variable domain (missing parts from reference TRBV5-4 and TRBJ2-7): ETGVTQSPTHLIKTRGQQVTLRCSSQSGHNTVSWYQQALGQGPQFIFQYYREEENGRGNFPPRFSGLQFPNYSSELNVNALELDDSALYLCASSNEGEGRVYEQYFGPGTRLTVT.

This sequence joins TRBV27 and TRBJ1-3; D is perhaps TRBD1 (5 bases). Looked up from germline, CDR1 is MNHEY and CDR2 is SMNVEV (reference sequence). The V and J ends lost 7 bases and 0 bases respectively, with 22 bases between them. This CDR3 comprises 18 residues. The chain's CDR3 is CASKAIAGGLNSGNTIYF. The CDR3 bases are TGTGCCAGCAAGGCCATAGCGGGGGGACTCAACTCTGGAAACACCATATATTTT.